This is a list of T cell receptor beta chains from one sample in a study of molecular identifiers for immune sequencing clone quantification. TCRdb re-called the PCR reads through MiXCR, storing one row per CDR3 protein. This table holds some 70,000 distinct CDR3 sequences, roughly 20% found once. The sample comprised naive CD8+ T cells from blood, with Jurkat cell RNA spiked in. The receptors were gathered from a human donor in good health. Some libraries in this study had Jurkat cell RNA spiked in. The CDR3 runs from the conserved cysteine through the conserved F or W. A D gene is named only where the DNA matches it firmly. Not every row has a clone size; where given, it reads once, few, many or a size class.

cdr3_nt: TGCAGCGTTGAACGGGCCCCCAATGAGCAGTTCTTC; cdr3_aa: CSVERAPNEQFF; clone_size: -; v_call: TRBV29-1; d_call: -; j_call: TRBJ2-1
cdr3_nt: TGCGCCAGCAGCCAAGTAGAAGCGGGACTAGCGGGAACAGGTACGCAGTATTTT; cdr3_aa: CASSQVEAGLAGTGTQYF; clone_size: -; v_call: TRBV4-1; d_call: TRBD2; j_call: TRBJ2-3
cdr3_nt: TGTGCCACCAGTGATCCGCTAGGCGGGGAGCTGTTTTTT; cdr3_aa: CATSDPLGGELFF; clone_size: many; v_call: TRBV24-1; d_call: -; j_call: TRBJ2-2
cdr3_nt: TGTGCCAGCAGTTACGTTAGCGGGAGCTTCAATGAGCAGTTCTTC; cdr3_aa: CASSYVSGSFNEQFF; clone_size: many; v_call: TRBV6-2/TRBV6-3; d_call: TRBD2; j_call: TRBJ2-1
cdr3_nt: TGTGCCAGCAGTTTGATCCCCGATCAGCCCCAGCATTTT; cdr3_aa: CASSLIPDQPQHF; clone_size: many; v_call: TRBV28; d_call: -; j_call: TRBJ1-5
cdr3_nt: TGTGCCAGCAGTCCATCCAAAGGGGAGAGCTCCTACGAGCAGTACTTC; cdr3_aa: CASSPSKGESSYEQYF; clone_size: many; v_call: TRBV27; d_call: -; j_call: TRBJ2-7
cdr3_nt: TGTGCCAGCAGCCTCCGGGACAACTACGAGCAGTACTTC; cdr3_aa: CASSLRDNYEQYF; clone_size: many; v_call: TRBV7-3; d_call: -; j_call: TRBJ2-7
cdr3_nt: TGTGCCAGCAACGGCCAGCACCAAGAGACCCAGTACTTC; cdr3_aa: CASNGQHQETQYF; clone_size: many; v_call: TRBV14; d_call: -; j_call: TRBJ2-5
cdr3_nt: TGTGCCAGCGGGAGAACGCGTGAGCAGTACTTC; cdr3_aa: CASGRTREQYF; clone_size: many; v_call: TRBV21-1; d_call: -; j_call: TRBJ2-7
cdr3_nt: TGTGCCAGCAGTTGCTCGGCAGGCTCTAATGAAAAACTGTTTTTT; cdr3_aa: CASSCSAGSNEKLFF; clone_size: -; v_call: TRBV6-5; d_call: -; j_call: TRBJ1-4
cdr3_nt: TGCAGCGTTGAATCGGAATCCTACGAGCAGTACTTC; cdr3_aa: CSVESESYEQYF; clone_size: many; v_call: TRBV29-1; d_call: -; j_call: TRBJ2-7